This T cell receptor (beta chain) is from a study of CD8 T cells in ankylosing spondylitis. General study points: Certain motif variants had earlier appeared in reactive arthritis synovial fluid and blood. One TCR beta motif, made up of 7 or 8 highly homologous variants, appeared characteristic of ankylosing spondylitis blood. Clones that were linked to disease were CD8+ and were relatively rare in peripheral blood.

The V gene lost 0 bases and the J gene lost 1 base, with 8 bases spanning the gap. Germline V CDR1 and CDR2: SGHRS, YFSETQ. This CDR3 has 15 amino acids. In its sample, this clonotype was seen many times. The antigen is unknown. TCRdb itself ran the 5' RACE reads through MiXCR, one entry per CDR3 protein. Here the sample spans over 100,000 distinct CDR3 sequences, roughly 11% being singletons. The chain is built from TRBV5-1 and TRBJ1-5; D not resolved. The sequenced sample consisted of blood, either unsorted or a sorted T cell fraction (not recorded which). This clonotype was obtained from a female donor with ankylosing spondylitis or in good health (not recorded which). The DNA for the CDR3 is TGCGCCAGCAGCTTGGAGGGTGGGAGCAATCAGCCCCAGCATTTT. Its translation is CASSLEGGSNQPQHF.